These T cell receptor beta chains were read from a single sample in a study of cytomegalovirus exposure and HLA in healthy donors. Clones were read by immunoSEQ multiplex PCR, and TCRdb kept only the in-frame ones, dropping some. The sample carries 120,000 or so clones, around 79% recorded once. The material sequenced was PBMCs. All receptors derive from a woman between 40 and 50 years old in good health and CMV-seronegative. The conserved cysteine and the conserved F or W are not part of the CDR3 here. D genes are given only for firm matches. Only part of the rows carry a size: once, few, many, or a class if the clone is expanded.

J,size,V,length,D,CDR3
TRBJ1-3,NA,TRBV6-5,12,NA,ASSETYSGNTIY
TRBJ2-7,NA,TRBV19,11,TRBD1,ASIEAGGAKKY
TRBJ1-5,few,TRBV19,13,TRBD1,ASNRDRAAGQPQH
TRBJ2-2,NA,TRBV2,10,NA,ASSMAVGELF
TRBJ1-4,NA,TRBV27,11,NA,ASTRATNEKLF
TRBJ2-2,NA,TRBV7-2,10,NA,ASSFFVGELF
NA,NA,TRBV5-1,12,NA,ASSLAEGRDEQY
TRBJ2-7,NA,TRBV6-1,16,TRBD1,ASSDPGGGQGSSYEQY
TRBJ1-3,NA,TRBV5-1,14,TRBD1,ASSRTGTGSGNTIY
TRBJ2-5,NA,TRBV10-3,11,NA,AIRGGPGETQY
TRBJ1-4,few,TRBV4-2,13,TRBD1,ASSQKQGATEKLF
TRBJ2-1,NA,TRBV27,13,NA,ASSHTGSSYNEQF
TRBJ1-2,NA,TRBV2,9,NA,ASSEAIGYT
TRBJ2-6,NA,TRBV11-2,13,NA,ASSFGFSGANVLT
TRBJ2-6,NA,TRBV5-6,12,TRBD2,ASKAGPGANVLT
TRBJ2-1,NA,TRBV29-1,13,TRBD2,SVERGSGRGNEQF
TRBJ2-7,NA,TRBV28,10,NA,ASTYGSYEQY
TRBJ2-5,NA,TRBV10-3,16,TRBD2,AISTGLAGEGEGETQY
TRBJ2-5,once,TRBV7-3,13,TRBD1,ASSPGTVPQETQY
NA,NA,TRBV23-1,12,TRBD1,ASRLRTGVHEQY
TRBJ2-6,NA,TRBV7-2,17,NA,ASSLRPTQGSSGANVLT
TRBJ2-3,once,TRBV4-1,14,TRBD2,ASSQVTSGDTDTQY
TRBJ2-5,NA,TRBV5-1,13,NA,ASSFQGRGQETQY
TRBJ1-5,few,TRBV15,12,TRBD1,ATSRGDRAQPQH
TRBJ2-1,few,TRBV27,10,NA,ASSASSVEQF
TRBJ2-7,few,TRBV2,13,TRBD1,ASSDPGQGFDEQY
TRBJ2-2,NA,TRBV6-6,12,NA,ASSYRANTGELF
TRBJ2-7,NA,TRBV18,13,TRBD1,ASSPSTGTGELFY
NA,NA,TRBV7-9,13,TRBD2,ASSPWTSGGVEQY
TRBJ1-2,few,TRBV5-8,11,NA,ASPWGPGDGYT
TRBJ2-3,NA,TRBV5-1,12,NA,ASSSGLNTDTQY
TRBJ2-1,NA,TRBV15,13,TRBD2,ATSSLADLYNEQF
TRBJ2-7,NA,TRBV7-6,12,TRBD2,ASSESGSLYEQY
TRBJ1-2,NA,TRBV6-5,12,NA,ASSYSSGNYGYT
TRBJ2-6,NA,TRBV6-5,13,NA,ASRKLGSGANVLT
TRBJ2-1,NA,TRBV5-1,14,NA,ASSLEGVRLYNEQF
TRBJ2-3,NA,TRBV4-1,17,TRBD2,ASSQGGGLAGARTDTQY
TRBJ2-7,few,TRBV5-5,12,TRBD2,ASSWGGGPDEQY
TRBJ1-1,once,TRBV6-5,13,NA,ASRTETDANTEAF
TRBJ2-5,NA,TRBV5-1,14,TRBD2,ASSRPPTSGQETQY
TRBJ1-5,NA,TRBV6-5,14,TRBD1,ASSYSGQGAGQPQH
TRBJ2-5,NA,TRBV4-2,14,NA,ASSQGWRATQETQY
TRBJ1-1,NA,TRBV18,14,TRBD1,ASSPGTGDMNTEAF
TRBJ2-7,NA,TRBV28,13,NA,ASSPLAGSSYEQY
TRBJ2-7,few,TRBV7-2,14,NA,ASSPPRWGPAYEQY
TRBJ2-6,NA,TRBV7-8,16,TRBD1,ASRATGVQNSGANVLT
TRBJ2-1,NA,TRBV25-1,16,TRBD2,ASSDPPRASGIYNEQF
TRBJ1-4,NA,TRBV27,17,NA,ASSFFPPSTPPANEKLF